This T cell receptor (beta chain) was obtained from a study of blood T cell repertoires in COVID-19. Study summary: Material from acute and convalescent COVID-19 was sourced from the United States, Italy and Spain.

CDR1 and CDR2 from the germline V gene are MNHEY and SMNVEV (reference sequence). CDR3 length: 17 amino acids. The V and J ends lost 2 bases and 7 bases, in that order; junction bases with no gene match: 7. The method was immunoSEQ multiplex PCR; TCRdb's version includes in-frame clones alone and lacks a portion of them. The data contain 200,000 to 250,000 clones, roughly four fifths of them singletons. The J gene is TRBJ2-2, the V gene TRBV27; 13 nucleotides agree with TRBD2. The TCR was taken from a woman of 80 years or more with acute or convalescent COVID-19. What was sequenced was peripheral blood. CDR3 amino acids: CASSLKTSGGKGGELFF. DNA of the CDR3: TGTGCCAGCAGTTTAAAGACTAGCGGGGGGAAGGGCGGGGAGCTGTTTTTT.